Following are 18 T cell receptor beta chains from one sample sequenced in a study of blood T cell repertoires in COVID-19. Clones were read by immunoSEQ multiplex PCR, and TCRdb kept only the in-frame ones, dropping some. In the table there are about 100,000 clones, about 80% of which are singletons. The source material was peripheral blood. Receptors originate from a man between 65 and 85 years old with active or convalescent COVID-19.

The chain is built from TRBV6-5 and TRBJ2-7; a weak D match, TRBD2 (5 bases). V was shortened by 7 bases and J by 1 base, with 14 bases between the two germline ends. This CDR3 is built from 14 residues. CDR1 is MNHEY, CDR2 SVGAGI, per germline. The CDR3 DNA reads as TGTGCCAGCATGCAATGGACGGGGTCCTACGAGCAGTACTTC. Translated, it gives CASMQWTGSYEQYF.

V usage is TRBV7-2 and J usage is TRBJ2-1; 12 nucleotides match TRBD2. This CDR3 is built from 14 residues. The ends lost 4 bases at V and 8 bases at J; junction bases unmatched: 3. CDR1 and CDR2 (germline): SGHTA, FQGNSA. CDR3 amino acids: CASSSGLAGHEQFF. The DNA for the CDR3 is TGTGCCAGCAGCTCGGGACTAGCGGGCCATGAGCAGTTCTTC.

In DNA form, the CDR3 reads TGCAGCGTGAGCAGAGGAAATGGCTACACCTTC. Translation: CSVSRGNGYTF. The V call is TRBV29-1, the J call TRBJ1-2; D call uncertain. The CDR3 sequence is 11 residues long. V lost 6 bases to trimming and J lost 6 bases, with 11 bases between them. In germline, CDR1 is SQVTM, CDR2 ANQGSEA. Together with reference TRBV29-1 and TRBJ1-2, the CDR3 gives the full variable domain: SAVISQKPSRDICQRGTSLTIQCQVDSQVTMMFWYRQQPGQSLTLIATANQGSEATYESGFVIDKFPISRPNLTFSTLTVSNMSPEDSSIYLCSVSRGNGYTFGSGTRLTVV.

The rearrangement uses TRBV18 and TRBJ2-5; TRBD2 matches 8 bases. The germline CDR1 and CDR2 sequences are KGHSH and LQKENI. V trimming: 6 bases; J trimming: 5 bases; junction bases outside the gene matches: 5. The CDR3 is 13 amino acids. CDR3 protein: CASSGTRDETQYF. Here the CDR3 DNA reads TGTGCCAGCTCTGGGACTAGAGACGAGACCCAGTACTTC.

This clone was recorded only once. The CDR3 reads CASRFGGEEQPQHF. CDR3 bases: TGTGCAAGTCGCTTCGGGGGAGAGGAACAGCCCCAGCATTTT. The J gene is TRBJ1-5, the V gene TRBV12-2. TRBV12-2 corresponds to a pseudogene. The CDR3 covers 14 residues.

This clone was found once. The gene calls are TRBV6-6 and TRBJ2-3, with 12 bases matching TRBD2. The CDR3 totals 17 residues. Germline V gene lookup returns CDR1 MNHNY and CDR2 SVGAGI (reference sequence). V shed 5 bases and J 0 bases; nucleotides not matched to a gene: 6. CDR3 sequence: CASSRLAGEASTDTQYF. The CDR3 nucleotides are TGTGCCAGCAGTCGACTAGCGGGGGAGGCTAGCACAGATACGCAGTATTTT.

The gene calls are TRBV10-3 and TRBJ2-7, with D possibly being TRBD2 (6 bases). This CDR3 comprises 14 residues. The germline gives CDR1 ENHRY, CDR2 SYGVKD. With 7 bases removed from V and 2 bases from J, the gap between germline ends came to 15 bases. The CDR3 spells CAITPGTAPYEQYF. Here the CDR3 DNA reads TGTGCCATCACCCCCGGGACTGCACCCTACGAGCAGTACTTC.

The chain recombines TRBV27 with TRBJ2-5, with D perhaps TRBD1 (8 bases). Trimming cost V 4 bases and J 4 bases, with 19 bases left between them. Germline lookup yields CDR1 MNHEY and CDR2 SMNVEV (reference sequence). The CDR3 consists of 16 residues. The DNA for the CDR3 is TGTGCCAGCAGTTCACCTCAGGACAGGGAGGGAGAGACCCAGTACTTC. As protein: CASSSPQDREGETQYF.

This rearrangement joins TRBV11-2 to TRBJ2-2, with D tentatively TRBD2 (6 bases). CDR3 length equals 15 residues. The germline V gene has CDR1 SGHAT and CDR2 FQNNGV. V was clipped by 5 bases and J by 6 bases, with 16 bases between them. The CDR3 nucleotides are TGTGCCAGCAGCCTCAAGCTTCGGGGGTCCGGGGAGCTGTTTTTT. Residues: CASSLKLRGSGELFF.

The CDR3 DNA sequence: TGTGCCAGCAGCAAAAGGAGGTGGGTTTGGACTAATGAAAAACTGTTTTTT. Amino acids: CASSKRRWVWTNEKLFF. V and J are TRBV21-1 and TRBJ1-4. TRBV21-1 is listed as a pseudogene. The CDR3 is 17 amino acids.

The chain carries TRBV5-6 and TRBJ1-1; 11 nucleotides agree with TRBD1. The CDR3 is made up of 16 amino acids. Germline-derived CDR1 and CDR2 are SGHDT and YYEEEE. Trimming took 1 base from V and 6 from J; bases not matched to a gene: 8. CDR3 sequence reads: CASSLSPGQGASEAFF. Here the CDR3 DNA reads TGTGCCAGCAGCTTGAGTCCAGGACAGGGGGCCTCTGAAGCTTTCTTT.

The V gene is TRBV28, the J gene TRBJ2-3, with D unresolved. Germline-derived CDR1 and CDR2 are MDHEN and SYDVKM. CDR3 length equals 11 residues. V lost 3 bases and J lost 6, with 4 bases in between. CDR3 protein: CASSFSDTQYF. The CDR3 DNA reads as TGTGCCAGCAGTTTTTCGGATACGCAGTATTTT.

This clone was counted ten times or more. The chain recombines TRBV30 with TRBJ2-3; D may be TRBD1 (6 bases). Germline CDR1 GTSNPN, CDR2 SVGIG (reference sequence). This CDR3 region has 14 residues. V lost 2 bases, J lost 0 bases, and 9 bases lay in between. For the CDR3, the DNA is TGTGCCTGGAGTCGGACAGTGAGCACAGATACGCAGTATTTT. Translation gives CAWSRTVSTDTQYF.

This clone appeared a few times. V and J are TRBV19 and TRBJ2-7; possibly TRBD1 for D (6 bases). The CDR3 sequence is 14 residues long. Germline CDR1 LNHDA, CDR2 SQIVND (reference sequence). V was trimmed by 7 bases and J by 2 bases, leaving 15 bases between them. In nucleotides, the CDR3 is TGTGCCAGTAAACTCGGCAGGGGCACCTACGAGCAGTACTTC. Amino acids: CASKLGRGTYEQYF. Supplemented by reference TRBV19 and TRBJ2-7, the full variable domain reads DGGITQSPKYLFRKEGQNVTLSCEQNLNHDAMYWYRQDPGQGLRLIYYSQIVNDFQKGDIAEGYSVSREKKESFPLTVTSAQKNPTAFYLCASKLGRGTYEQYFGPGTRLTVT.

This clone has more than one count but fewer than ten. V usage is TRBV28 and J usage is TRBJ2-2, with D unresolved. CDR1 is MDHEN and CDR2 is SYDVKM in the germline V gene. V was cut by 5 bases and J by 5 bases, with 12 bases left in between. The length of the CDR3 is 14 residues. The CDR3 protein is CASSPRAVTGELFF. DNA for the CDR3: TGTGCCAGCAGTCCCCGTGCAGTAACCGGGGAGCTGTTTTTT.

The V gene is TRBV5-5, the J gene TRBJ1-1; D perhaps matches TRBD1 (6 bases). There are 14 residues in the CDR3. Trimming took 0 bases from V and 1 from J, leaving 7 bases between them. Germline V gives CDR1 SGHKS, CDR2 YYEKEE (reference sequence). CDR3 region: CASSLGRGNTEAFF. CDR3 nucleotide sequence: TGTGCCAGCAGCTTGGGCAGGGGGAACACTGAAGCTTTCTTT.

V is TRBV6-2 or TRBV6-3 and J is TRBJ2-5; 9 bases map to TRBD1. The CDR3 totals 16 residues. The V segment lost 5 bases and the J segment 5 bases; nucleotides outside the gene matches: 12. Germline V gene sequence: CDR1 MNHEY, CDR2 SVGEGT. The CDR3 loop reads CASSAGTGFTQETQYF. As DNA, the CDR3 is TGTGCCAGCAGTGCCGGGACAGGGTTTACTCAGGAGACCCAGTACTTC.

This clone was found a few times. This sequence joins TRBV28 and TRBJ1-2, with D maybe TRBD1 (6 bases). The germline CDR1 and CDR2 sequences are MDHEN and SYDVKM. Trimming stripped 3 bases from V and 2 bases from J, with 10 bases between. This CDR3 region has 14 residues. Here the CDR3 DNA reads TGTGCCAGCAGTTTGCCAGGGGCCAACTATGGCTACACCTTC. Protein: CASSLPGANYGYTF.